This is a list of T cell receptor beta chains from one sample in a study of T cells expressing NK-cell markers. TCRdb reanalyzed the 5' RACE reads and collapses them to one entry per CDR3 protein, without DNA. The sample holds about 180,000 distinct CDR3 sequences. The sequencing sample was made of blood T cells: a sorted CD56 or NKG2C T cell subset, CD4+ or CD8+ T cells, or bulk PBMC T cells (not recorded which). Every receptor here comes from a man aged 18-75 years in good health. Both conserved end residues are part of each CDR3. Each record gives: J gene, clone size, V gene, CDR3 protein. A row's size may be missing; if present it is once, few, many or a size class.

>TRBJ2-7|.|TRBV2
CASRRTSVNEQYF
>TRBJ2-3|.|TRBV6-4
CASTTTVDWVVLAGFTDTQYF
>TRBJ1-2|.|TRBV6-6
CAGGGSTYGYTF
>TRBJ2-6|.|TRBV7-6
CASSFGVYASGANVLTF
>TRBJ1-1|.|TRBV6-5
CASTRTENTEAFF
>TRBJ2-7|.|TRBV9
CASSPMDRIYEQYF
>TRBJ2-3|.|TRBV6-1
CASSQQGTRPDTQYF
>TRBJ1-1|.|TRBV27
CASSWTGGSGEAFF
>TRBJ2-3|.|TRBV20-1
CSARGPDLVYTDTQYF
>TRBJ2-1|.|TRBV11-1
CASSTTPGLAGIQFF
>TRBJ2-7|.|TRBV6-5
CASSYSALREQYF
>TRBJ1-2|.|TRBV29-1
CSVEDKTGNYGYTF
>TRBJ2-7|.|TRBV5-4
CASSYLAGSSYEQYF
>TRBJ2-3|.|TRBV3-1
CASSPPGLVRGTDTQYF
>TRBJ2-2|.|TRBV9
CASSISRRGPTGELFF
>TRBJ2-1|.|TRBV9
CASSVWASGDEQFF
>TRBJ2-7|.|TRBV12-3/TRBV12-4
CASSTTRPVSYYEQYF
>TRBJ1-2|medium-sized|TRBV12-3/TRBV12-4
CASSLDRQLFYGYTF
>TRBJ2-2|.|TRBV29-1
CSVDRVGTGELFF
>TRBJ2-5|.|TRBV11-2
CASSSTGLAGGYQETQYF
>TRBJ2-7|.|TRBV11-2
CASSLVVAGANYEQYF
>TRBJ2-1|.|TRBV24-1
CATSPTGLTYNEQFF
>TRBJ2-5|.|TRBV5-1
CASSLARLAGGQYQETQYF
>TRBJ2-3|.|TRBV13
CASSLWRTDTQYF
>TRBJ2-2|.|TRBV13
CASSATGGTGELFF